This TCR beta chain comes out of a study of cytomegalovirus exposure and HLA in healthy donors. Produced via immunoSEQ multiplex PCR; TCRdb's table is partial and in-frame only. The table has roughly 150,000 clones, more than 75% seen once. This TCR derives from a young man in good health and CMV-seronegative. Sequences were obtained from PBMCs.

The CDR3 loop is CAWSRDRGNYGYTF. CDR3 DNA: TGTGCCTGGAGTAGGGACAGGGGTAACTATGGCTACACCTTC. The chain employs TRBV30 and TRBJ1-2; 10 bases align to TRBD1. CDR3 length equals 14 residues. CDR1 and CDR2 (germline): GTSNPN, SVGIG (reference sequence). The V and J ends lost 2 bases and 1 base, in that order; junction bases with no gene match: 1.